This T cell receptor beta chain was documented in a study of T-cell memory formation after mild COVID-19. In this sample, this clonotype turned up a few times. The V end lost 4 bases, the J end lost 8 bases, and 14 bases lay between the germline ends. Germline assignment: CDR1 SGHDN and CDR2 FVKESK. This CDR3 has 13 amino acids. TCRdb analysed the 5' RACE reads with MiXCR anew, one entry per CDR3 protein. This repertoire shows around 450,000 distinct CDR3 sequences, around 24% found once; its top ten account for around 9%. This chain uses TRBV14 with TRBJ1-2; no definite D call. The sample consisted of PBMCs or a T cell subset sorted from them (not recorded which). The receptor comes from an adult woman who had mild COVID-19 (a few samples of this study predate the infection). Cell type and time point are not known. CDR3 nucleotide sequence: TGTGCCAGCAGCCCAGACCTGTTAAAGGGCTACACCTTC. Protein: CASSPDLLKGYTF.